This TCR beta chain was documented in a study of cytomegalovirus exposure and HLA in healthy donors. Germline CDR1 and CDR2: MNHEY and SMNVEV (reference sequence). V trimming: 5 bases; J trimming: 2 bases; junction bases outside the gene matches: 5. The CDR3 runs 15 residues. The PCR ran on 60 Vbeta and 13 Jbeta primers. Repertoires were generated with immunoSEQ multiplex PCR, while TCRdb's copy carries only in-frame clones and drops some. The sample has 150,000 to 170,000 clones, around 74% seen once. The chain combines TRBV27 with TRBJ2-7; 11 nucleotides match TRBD1. Specimen: PBMCs. The source is a man in his late teens or twenties in good health and CMV-seronegative. CDR3 coding DNA: TGTGCCAGCAGTCCGGGGGGACAGGGGGCCTACGAGCAGTACTTC. This codes for CASSPGGQGAYEQYF.